Listed below are T cell receptor beta chains from one sample, sequenced in a study of T-cell reconstitution after alpha-beta-depleted transplantation in children. TCRdb re-analysed the PCR reads in MiXCR, keeping a single row per CDR3 protein. This table holds about 510,000 distinct CDR3 sequences, roughly an eighth found once. Sequenced material: PBMCs, mostly from graft donor cells, taken 180 days after TCRalphabeta/CD19-depleted stem cell transplant. All receptors derive from a female patient aged 2-9 years who had a stem cell transplant for aplastic anemia, so the T cells may come from the graft donor. Both conserved end residues are part of each CDR3. A D gene is named only where the DNA matches it firmly. Clone size, where shown, is once, few, many, or a class for clones that have expanded.

d_gene,j_gene,abundance,len,v_gene,CDR3aa,CDR3nt
-,TRBJ2-1,-,13,TRBV23-1,CASSQSISGCGFF,TGCGCCAGCAGTCAATCCATATCGGGATGTGGGTTCTTC
-,TRBJ2-1,many,15,TRBV9,CASSVGPWSYNEQFF,TGTGCCAGCAGCGTAGGGCCATGGTCCTACAATGAGCAGTTCTTC
TRBD2,TRBJ2-1,few,17,TRBV3-1,CASSHRRTSGTNNEQFF,TGTGCCAGCAGCCACCGCCGGACTAGCGGGACCAACAATGAGCAGTTCTTC
-,TRBJ2-5,few,14,TRBV28,CASSPPRAGETQYF,TGTGCCAGCAGTCCGCCCCGGGCAGGGGAGACCCAGTACTTC
-,TRBJ2-3,once,16,TRBV9,CASSLFNSGHTDTQYF,TGTGCCAGCAGTCTTTTTAATAGCGGACACACAGATACGCAGTATTTT
-,TRBJ1-2,few,13,TRBV29-1,CSVERQGTYGYTF,TGCAGCGTTGAGAGGCAGGGGACGTATGGCTACACCTTC
TRBD2,TRBJ2-7,many,14,TRBV7-2,CASSLAGTSREQYF,TGTGCCAGCAGCTTAGCTGGGACTAGTCGGGAGCAGTACTTC
TRBD2,TRBJ2-3,-,15,TRBV7-2,CASSPRGGHTDTQYF,TGTGCCAGCAGCCCTCGGGGGGGTCACACAGATACGCAGTATTTT
-,TRBJ2-5,few,14,TRBV27,CASEPTRQEETQYF,TGTGCCAGCGAACCGACGAGGCAGGAGGAGACCCAGTACTTC
-,TRBJ2-1,-,12,TRBV6-2/TRBV6-3,CASSSWGNEQFF,TGTGCCAGCAGTTCATGGGGCAATGAGCAGTTCTTC
TRBD2,TRBJ2-1,few,15,TRBV20-1,CSASVTSGRIYEQFF,TGCAGTGCTAGCGTGACTAGCGGGAGAATCTATGAGCAGTTCTTC
-,TRBJ2-5,few,14,TRBV3-1,CASSQLSAGETQYF,TGTGCCAGCAGCCAATTGTCTGCGGGGGAGACCCAGTACTTC
-,TRBJ2-1,-,13,TRBV29-1,CSVSRVDYNEQFF,TGCAGCGTTTCCAGGGTGGACTACAATGAGCAGTTCTTC
TRBD2,TRBJ2-3,-,15,TRBV20-1,CSARVGSGRGDTQYF,TGCAGTGCTAGAGTGGGGAGCGGGAGGGGAGATACGCAGTATTTT
TRBD2,TRBJ2-3,-,15,TRBV29-1,CSAGVSGRNTDTQYF,TGCAGCGCTGGGGTTAGCGGGAGGAATACAGATACGCAGTATTTT
TRBD2,TRBJ2-3,few,14,TRBV20-1,CSAKRDVSTDTQYF,TGCAGTGCTAAGCGGGATGTTAGCACAGATACGCAGTATTTT
TRBD1,TRBJ2-3,-,14,TRBV11-2,CASSRNRGPDTQYF,TGTGCCAGCAGCCGGAACAGGGGGCCGGATACGCAGTATTTT
-,TRBJ1-4,few,14,TRBV3-1,CASSDGGSGEKLFF,TGTGCCAGCAGCGACGGGGGGTCCGGTGAAAAACTGTTTTTT
-,TRBJ2-6,few,13,TRBV29-1,CSGQDSGANVLTF,TGCAGCGGTCAGGACTCTGGGGCCAACGTCCTGACTTTC
-,TRBJ1-5,-,17,TRBV6-2/TRBV6-3,CASSYSIGVYSNQPQHF,TGTGCCAGCAGTTACTCGATCGGGGTATATAGCAATCAGCCCCAGCATTTT
-,TRBJ2-3,-,16,TRBV21-1,CASHWGSEKLTDTQYF,TGTGCCAGTCACTGGGGTAGCGAGAAGCTCACAGATACGCAGTATTTT
-,TRBJ2-1,-,15,TRBV15,CATSRGRGSYNEQFF,TGTGCCACCAGCAGAGGAAGGGGCTCCTACAATGAGCAGTTCTTC
-,TRBJ2-5,-,14,TRBV5-1,CASSTSPGEETQYF,TGCGCCAGCAGCACAAGCCCTGGGGAAGAGACCCAGTACTTC
-,TRBJ2-3,-,16,TRBV29-1,CSVEEGDKLLTDTQYF,TGCAGCGTTGAAGAGGGGGACAAGCTTCTCACAGATACGCAGTATTTT
TRBD2,TRBJ2-3,many,15,TRBV7-2,CASSQPRGGADTQYF,TGTGCCAGCAGCCAGCCTCGGGGGGGAGCAGATACGCAGTATTTT
-,TRBJ2-7,few,13,TRBV19,CARGPGDGYEQYF,TGTGCCAGAGGGCCGGGAGACGGCTACGAGCAGTACTTC
-,TRBJ2-3,few,13,TRBV19,CASSWRTTDTQYF,TGTGCCAGTAGTTGGCGGACCACAGATACGCAGTATTTT
TRBD1,TRBJ2-7,-,16,TRBV6-2/TRBV6-3,CASIVGTGSTGDEQYF,TGTGCCAGCATAGTCGGGACAGGTTCGACTGGGGACGAGCAGTACTTC
-,TRBJ2-2,many,13,TRBV28,CASSLWGTGELFF,TGCGCCAGCAGCTTGTGGGGCACCGGGGAGCTGTTTTTT
TRBD2,TRBJ2-3,-,18,TRBV4-1,CASSQLPGGRLGTDTQYF,TGCGCCAGCAGCCAACTACCGGGCGGGAGATTGGGCACAGATACGCAGTATTTT
-,TRBJ1-2,-,15,TRBV7-9,CASSSRRMANYGYTF,TGTGCCAGCAGCTCCAGACGTATGGCTAACTATGGCTACACCTTC
-,TRBJ2-3,-,14,TRBV7-2,CASSHPWVGVAQYF,TGTGCCAGCAGCCACCCGTGGGTTGGGGTTGCGCAGTATTTT
-,TRBJ2-6,-,14,TRBV20-1,CSARLGGGANVLTF,TGCAGTGCCCGTTTGGGGGGTGGGGCCAACGTCCTGACTTTC
TRBD1,TRBJ2-5,-,15,TRBV7-8,CASSPGDRGWETQYF,TGTGCCAGCAGCCCGGGGGACAGGGGGTGGGAGACCCAGTACTTC
TRBD2,TRBJ2-1,-,16,TRBV18,CASASRLAGYYNEQFF,TGTGCCAGCGCCAGTCGACTAGCGGGTTACTACAATGAGCAGTTCTTC
-,TRBJ1-5,few,16,TRBV6-2/TRBV6-3,CASSYTETGYNQPQHF,TGTGCCAGCAGTTATACGGAGACGGGATACAATCAGCCCCAGCATTTT
-,TRBJ1-1,few,15,TRBV3-1,CASSHAGKGNTEAFF,TGTGCCAGCAGCCATGCAGGGAAGGGAAACACTGAAGCTTTCTTT
TRBD2,TRBJ2-1,-,18,TRBV14,CASSQAVRLAGGYNEQFF,TGTGCCAGCAGCCAAGCGGTTAGACTAGCGGGAGGGTACAATGAGCAGTTCTTC
TRBD1,TRBJ2-2,-,14,TRBV28,CASRLGQLAGELFF,TGTGCCAGCAGGCTGGGACAGTTGGCCGGGGAGCTGTTTTTT
TRBD1,TRBJ2-1,few,15,TRBV12-3/TRBV12-4,CASSLFLGGPNEQFF,TGTGCCAGCAGTTTATTCCTAGGGGGCCCCAATGAGCAGTTCTTC
-,TRBJ1-1,few,14,TRBV7-2,CASSLPRGYTEAFF,TGTGCCAGCAGCTTACCCCGAGGCTACACTGAAGCTTTCTTT
TRBD2,TRBJ2-1,-,14,TRBV19,CASSLLGRVNEQFF,TGTGCCAGTAGCCTATTGGGGAGGGTAAATGAGCAGTTCTTC